This is a list of T cell receptor beta chains from one sample in a study of T cell responses to AZD1222 COVID-19 vaccine. Profiling relied on immunoSEQ multiplex PCR, and the TCRdb table lists in-frame clones only, not all of them. The repertoire consists of around 120,000 clones, with around 92% occurring once and the leading ten covering 13% to 15%. The material sequenced was peripheral blood, taken on day 0 of AZD1222 vaccination. These receptors all stem from an adult in good health. Each CDR3 is given with its conserved first and last residue. The order of the fields is D gene, J gene, clone size, V gene, CDR3 protein, CDR3 DNA. The D gene is left open where the match is weak. Clone size is stated in some rows and not others, as once, few, many or a class when expanded.

>TRBD2|TRBJ2-1|few|TRBV2
CASRNRLAGGRGTYNEQFF
TGTGCCAGCAGGAACCGACTAGCGGGAGGTAGGGGTACCTACAATGAGCAGTTCTTC
>TRBD1|TRBJ2-7|-|TRBV11-2
CASSPPRTGNYEQYF
TGTGCCAGCAGCCCCCCCCGGACAGGGAACTACGAGCAGTACTTC
>TRBD1|TRBJ1-6|-|TRBV28
CASSLFQGAESPLHF
TGTGCCAGCAGTTTATTTCAGGGGGCAGAGTCACCCCTCCACTTT
>TRBD1|TRBJ1-6|-|TRBV7-2
CASSLAYDRGISGSYNSPLHF
TGTGCCAGCAGCTTAGCTTATGACAGGGGAATCTCAGGCTCCTATAATTCACCCCTCCACTTT
>-|TRBJ1-2|-|TRBV19
CASRTAEANYGYTF
TGTGCCAGTAGGACAGCCGAAGCTAACTATGGCTACACCTTC
>-|TRBJ2-7|-|TRBV27
CASSLSGGSSYEQYF
TGTGCCAGCAGTTTATCGGGCGGATCATCCTACGAGCAGTACTTC
>TRBD1|TRBJ2-7|once|TRBV6-2/TRBV6-3
CASSPQPQTATGDYEQYF
TGTGCCAGCAGTCCCCAACCACAAACCGCGACAGGGGACTACGAGCAGTACTTC
>-|TRBJ1-2|-|TRBV9
CASSVGGGDSLNYGYTF
TGTGCCAGCAGCGTAGGGGGAGGAGACAGTCTTAACTATGGCTACACCTTC
>-|TRBJ2-7|-|TRBV6-5
CASSYGHESSYEQYF
TGTGCCAGCAGTTATGGGCATGAGAGCTCCTACGAGCAGTACTTC
>-|TRBJ2-7|-|TRBV21-1
CASSTWPRTGHSYEQYF
TGTGCCAGCAGCACCTGGCCGAGGACAGGGCACTCCTACGAGCAGTACTTC
>TRBD1|TRBJ1-2|-|TRBV5-5
CASSTGGSDGYTF
TGTGCCAGCAGTACAGGGGGTAGCGATGGCTACACCTTC
>-|TRBJ2-2|-|TRBV9
CASSVTLTLANTGELFF
TGTGCCAGCAGCGTAACTTTGACACTCGCGAACACCGGGGAGCTGTTTTTT
>-|TRBJ2-2|-|TRBV11-3
CASRGGAYTGELFF
TGTGCCAGCCGTGGGGGGGCTTACACCGGGGAGCTGTTTTTT
>-|TRBJ1-1|-|TRBV7-9
CASSLNRAADEAFF
TGTGCCAGCAGCCTCAACCGCGCGGCCGATGAAGCTTTCTTT
>TRBD1|TRBJ1-1|once|TRBV28
CASRLGQGASEAFF
TGTGCCAGCAGATTGGGACAGGGGGCATCTGAAGCTTTCTTT
>TRBD1|TRBJ1-2|-|TRBV7-2
CASSLAGQIYGYTF
TGTGCCAGCAGCTTAGCGGGACAGATATATGGCTACACCTTC
>TRBD1|TRBJ2-2|once|TRBV2
CASSELGTETGELFF
TGTGCCAGCAGTGAATTGGGGACAGAAACCGGGGAGCTGTTTTTT
>-|TRBJ1-6|-|TRBV7-9
CASSPTLASYNSPLHF
TGTGCCAGCAGCCCAACACTTGCCTCCTATAATTCACCCCTCCACTTT
>-|TRBJ1-2|-|TRBV28
CASSLNYGYTF
TGTGCCAGCAGTTTGAATTATGGCTACACCTTC
>-|TRBJ1-6|-|TRBV2
CASLSSYNSPLHF
TGTGCCAGCCTAAGCTCCTATAATTCACCCCTCCACTTT
>TRBD1|TRBJ1-1|-|TRBV5-1
CASSLAGQGTTEAFF
TGCGCCAGCAGCTTGGCGGGACAGGGGACAACTGAAGCTTTCTTT
>TRBD2|TRBJ2-3|-|TRBV3-1/TRBV3-2
CASSSRGLAGESTDTQYF
TGTGCCAGCAGTTCGAGGGGTCTAGCGGGGGAATCCACAGATACGCAGTATTTT
>TRBD1|TRBJ1-2|-|TRBV19
CASSPSGTGYHYGYTF
TGTGCCAGTAGTCCTTCCGGGACAGGGTATCACTATGGCTACACCTTC
>TRBD1|TRBJ2-7|-|TRBV6-5
CASRGTGANEQYF
TGTGCCAGCAGGGGGACAGGGGCTAACGAGCAGTACTTC
>TRBD1|TRBJ1-1|-|TRBV28
CASSLYRGTEAFF
TGTGCCAGCAGTTTATACAGGGGAACTGAAGCTTTCTTT